This entry describes one T cell receptor beta chain. The CDR3 is 15 residues long. V lost 2 bases, J lost 4 bases, and 12 bases lay in between. In germline, CDR1 is SEHNR, CDR2 FQNEAQ (reference sequence). These data originate in a study of radiotherapy plus CTLA-4 blockade in lung cancer. Study background: With approximately 33% of patients having disease control, objective responses were seen in about 19%.

CTLA-4 blockade using ipilimumab, together with focal radiation, was received by patients with chemo-refractory metastatic non-small-cell lung cancer. Method: immunoSEQ multiplex PCR; TCRdb's copy keeps in-frame clones and lacks some. The sample records fewer than 40,000 clones, nearly 80% being singletons. Sample: peripheral blood, taken from a patient treated with radiotherapy plus ipilimumab. This rearrangement joins TRBV7-9 to TRBJ2-1, with D tentatively TRBD1 (6 bases). This clonotype was sampled from a human donor with non-small cell lung cancer that progressed on radiotherapy plus ipilimumab. The DNA for the CDR3 is TGTGCCAGCAGCTTAAAAGACAGGCCGTACAATGAGCAGTTCTTC. It yields the protein CASSLKDRPYNEQFF.